The TCR beta chain described here comes from a study of CD8 T cells in ankylosing spondylitis. This clonotype showed up many times. What it binds is not known. Findings and limits, study-wide: Disease-associated clonotypes exhibited CD8+ identity and were relatively infrequent in peripheral blood. Several of the motif variants were reported before in synovial fluid and blood from reactive arthritis. A motif of several highly homologous TCR beta variants was seen as apparently characteristic of ankylosing spondylitis blood. Matched ankylosing spondylitis synovial fluid reportedly showed significant enrichment of disease-linked clones.

With molecular barcodes, quantitative 5'-RACE was used to make the TCR beta libraries. TCRdb analysed the 5' RACE reads with MiXCR anew, one entry per CDR3 protein. The table lists more than 650,000 distinct CDR3 sequences, 12% of them singletons, with 0.51% in the top ten. Sequenced material: blood, either unsorted or a sorted T cell fraction (not recorded which). The sequence came from a male donor with ankylosing spondylitis.

CDR3 sequence: CASRDWDRVKGNGYTF. The CDR3 DNA sequence: TGTGCCAGCAGAGATTGGGACAGGGTAAAGGGGAATGGCTACACCTTC. The chain couples TRBV6-1 to TRBJ1-2; 9 bases are shared with TRBD1. The CDR3 totals 16 residues. The germline V gene encodes CDR1 MNHNS and CDR2 SASEGT. The V gene end was trimmed by 6 bases and the J gene end by 6 bases; junction bases not matched to a gene: 14.